This TCR beta chain was captured in a study of cytomegalovirus exposure and HLA in healthy donors. Germline CDR1 reads SEHNR; CDR2 reads FQNEAQ (reference sequence). The CDR3 is made up of 16 amino acids. Trimming left V 1 base short and J 9 bases short, with 19 bases between. Points from the study as a whole: Later analysis revealed greater clonal expansion in HLA-associated TCR beta chains than in equally common others.

Primers included in the PCR were 60 Vbeta and 13 Jbeta primers. Method: immunoSEQ multiplex PCR; TCRdb's copy keeps in-frame clones and lacks some. The sample includes over 100,000 clones, more than 70% of them seen just once. As to this clone: As yet, its antigen is unknown.

What was sequenced was PBMCs. The origin of this receptor is a man aged 45-60 years in good health and CMV-seropositive. The V and J genes are TRBV7-9 and TRBJ2-1; TRBD2 is a possible D gene (7 bases). CDR3 in DNA: TGTGCCAGCAGCTTAGATTTTGGACTAGGGGGGCGTGAGCAGTTCTTC. Translation gives CASSLDFGLGGREQFF.